This T cell receptor beta chain was profiled in a study of beta chain features in type 1 diabetes. Findings of the study overall: A moderate, significant TCRB CDR3 shortening appeared in type 1 diabetes across four CD4+ subsets.

CDR3 length: 16 residues. Germline CDR1 reads SGHRS; CDR2 reads YFSETQ. Germline trimming cut 2 bases from V and 3 bases from J; bases unmatched to any gene: 8. Sorting produced populations that all topped 95% purity. The investigators reverse transcribed all of the isolated RNA, so they sequenced expressed TCRB transcripts. TCRdb keeps only in-frame clones here, not all; method: immunoSEQ multiplex PCR. This sample carries a few hundred thousand clones, less than 30% of them seen once, and the ten largest clones take 0.012%. This clone occurred a few times. What it recognizes is unknown. Sequences were obtained from naive CD4+ T cells from blood. This TCR came from a woman in her thirties with type 1 diabetes. This chain joins TRBV5-1 and TRBJ1-1; TRBD1 agrees at 9 bases. The CDR3, as DNA: TGCGCCAGCAGCTTTGCGATGGGACAGGGTGACACTGAAGCTTTCTTT. Amino acid sequence: CASSFAMGQGDTEAFF.